A single sample is the source of the 3 T cell receptor beta chains below, sequenced in a study of regulatory T cells in long-lasting Graves disease. TCR beta libraries were built with iRepertoire HTBI primers and Arm-PCR of CDR3 regions. A single record per CDR3 protein comes from TCRdb applying MiXCR to the multiplex PCR reads. The sample has about 470,000 distinct CDR3 sequences, 16% seen once. Time point defined: newly diagnosed GD, antithyroid drugs for less than 3 months. PBMC RNA served as the TCR library source. These sequences were also reported in another study, on T cells in Graves' hyperthyroidism and ophthalmopathy.

Here the sequenced sample was peripheral blood mononuclear cells (PBMCs), taken at new diagnosis, from a patient treated with antithyroid drugs. These receptors all come from a man in his forties with Graves disease.

CDR3 residues: CASTRGRGGPTEAFF. The CDR3 coding sequence is TGTGCCAGCACCCGAGGTAGAGGGGGGCCCACTGAAGCTTTCTTT. The V gene is TRBV6-1, the J gene TRBJ1-1; perhaps TRBD1 as D (6 bases). Per the germline V gene, CDR1 is MNHNS and CDR2 is SASEGT. The V and J ends lost 7 bases and 4 bases respectively, with 19 bases between them. The CDR3 spans 15 residues.

Concerning this clonotype itself: The junction shows a germline mismatch at one end, possibly a read error. V usage is TRBV3-1 and J usage is TRBJ2-1, with 7 bases aligning to TRBD1. The CDR3 consists of 15 residues. In germline, CDR1 is LGHDT, CDR2 YNNKEL (reference sequence). The CDR3 DNA is TGTGCCAGCAGCCAAGATAGGGGGCTCTACTATGAGCAGTTCTTC. It yields the protein CASSQDRGLYYEQFF.

This clonotype was detected ten times or more. The chain couples TRBV12-3 or TRBV12-4 to TRBJ1-1, with TRBD1 identical over 7 bases. The CDR3 has 14 residues. V dropped 7 bases and J dropped 1; count of bases not matched to a gene: 6. CDR3 region: CASKPGQQNTEAFF. The CDR3 DNA reads TGTGCCAGCAAACCGGGACAGCAGAACACTGAAGCTTTCTTT.